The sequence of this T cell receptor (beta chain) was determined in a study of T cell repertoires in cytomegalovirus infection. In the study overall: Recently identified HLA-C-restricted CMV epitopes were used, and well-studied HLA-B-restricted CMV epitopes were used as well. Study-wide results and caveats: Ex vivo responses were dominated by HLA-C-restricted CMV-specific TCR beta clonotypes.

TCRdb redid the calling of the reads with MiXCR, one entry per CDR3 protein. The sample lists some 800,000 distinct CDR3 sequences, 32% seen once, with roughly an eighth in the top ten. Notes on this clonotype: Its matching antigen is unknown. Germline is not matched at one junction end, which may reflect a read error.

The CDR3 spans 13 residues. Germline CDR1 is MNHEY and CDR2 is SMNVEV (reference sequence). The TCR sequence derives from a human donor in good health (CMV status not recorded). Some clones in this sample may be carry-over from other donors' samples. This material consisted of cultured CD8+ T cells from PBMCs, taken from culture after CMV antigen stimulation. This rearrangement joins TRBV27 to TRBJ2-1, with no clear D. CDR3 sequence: CASSLTQWNERFF. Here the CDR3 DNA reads TGTGCCAGCAGTTTGACCCAATGGAATGAGCGGTTCTTC.